A single sample gave rise to the 7 T cell receptor beta chains below, sequenced in a study of cytomegalovirus exposure and HLA in healthy donors. PCR amplification relied on 60 Vbeta primers (plus 13 Jbeta primers). The table came from immunoSEQ multiplex PCR; TCRdb's copy has only in-frame clones and leaves some out. The profile covers roughly 100,000 clones, with approximately 74% appearing a single time and 1.5% to 2% taken by the ten largest. Sequences were obtained from PBMCs. The receptors shown here come from a woman aged 40 to 49 in good health and CMV-seronegative.

V and J are TRBV9 and TRBJ2-2; perhaps TRBD1 as D (5 bases). Per the germline V gene, CDR1 is SGDLS and CDR2 is YYNGEE. This CDR3 spans 14 amino acids. Trimming took off 1 base at V and 4 bases at J, with 8 bases between the two ends. CDR3 sequence reads: CASSVRGATGELFF. The CDR3 region has the DNA TGTGCCAGCAGCGTAAGGGGCGCCACCGGGGAGCTGTTTTTT.

This clone was seen more than once but under ten times. The chain combines TRBV5-1 with TRBJ1-1, with 9 nucleotides matching TRBD1. V lost 4 bases to trimming and J lost 6 bases; unmatched junction nucleotides: 4. Germline values: CDR1 SGHRS, CDR2 YFSETQ. CDR3 size: 13 residues. The CDR3 here is CASSTRTGAEAFF. CDR3 coding DNA: TGCGCCAGCAGCACAAGGACAGGGGCTGAAGCTTTCTTT.

In this sample, this clone turned up a few times. The rearrangement joins TRBV12-5 to TRBJ2-2; 12 nucleotides agree with TRBD2. This CDR3 comprises 17 residues. CDR1 and CDR2 (germline): LGHNT, FRNRAP. With 2 bases clipped from V and 3 bases from J, the junction kept 4 bases outside the gene matches. Here the CDR3 reads CASGLPRLAGDTGELFF. The CDR3 nucleotides are TGTGCTAGTGGTTTGCCCAGACTAGCGGGGGACACCGGGGAGCTGTTTTTT.

The chain employs TRBV5-1 and TRBJ1-1; no firm D call. The germline V gene encodes CDR1 SGHRS and CDR2 YFSETQ. This CDR3 contains 14 residues. V shed 1 base and J shed 1 base, with 8 bases lying between them. DNA of the CDR3: TGCGCCAGCAGCTTGCGGGTCCCGAACACTGAAGCTTTCTTT. Its translation: CASSLRVPNTEAFF.

J is TRBJ2-3 and V is TRBV19; D remains ambiguous. CDR3 size: 13 residues. Germline V gives CDR1 LNHDA, CDR2 SQIVND (reference sequence). V lost 6 bases to trimming and J lost 4 bases, with 11 bases between them. CDR3 in amino acids: CASSTIGPDTQYF. The CDR3 bases are TGTGCCAGTAGCACTATTGGCCCAGATACGCAGTATTTT.

The rearrangement links TRBV28 to TRBJ2-1, with 7 nucleotides matching TRBD1. The CDR3 extends over 15 amino acids. Germline V gene lookup returns CDR1 MDHEN and CDR2 SYDVKM. Trimming at V came to 6 bases and at J to 6 bases, leaving 11 bases not matched to a gene. The CDR3 is CASSPMTGLGNEQFF. For the CDR3, the DNA is TGTGCCAGCAGCCCGATGACAGGGCTAGGCAATGAGCAGTTCTTC.

This clone was seen a handful of times. J is TRBJ1-1 and V is TRBV6-1, with D possibly matching TRBD1 (5 bases). Trimming stripped 1 base from V and 5 bases from J, with 11 bases between. This CDR3 has 14 residues. The germline CDR1 and CDR2 sequences are MNHNS and SASEGT. CDR3 protein: CASSEVGVSTEAFF. The CDR3 nucleotides are TGTGCCAGCAGTGAAGTAGGGGTTAGTACTGAAGCTTTCTTT.